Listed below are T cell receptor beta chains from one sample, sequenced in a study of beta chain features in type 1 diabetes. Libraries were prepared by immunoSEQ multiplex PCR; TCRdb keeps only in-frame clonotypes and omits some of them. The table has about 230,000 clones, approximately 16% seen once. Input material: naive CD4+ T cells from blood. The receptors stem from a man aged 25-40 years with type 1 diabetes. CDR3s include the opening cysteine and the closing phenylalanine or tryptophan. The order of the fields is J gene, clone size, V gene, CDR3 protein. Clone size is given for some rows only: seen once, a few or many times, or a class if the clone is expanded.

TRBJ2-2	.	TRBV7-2	CASSETGEHGELFF
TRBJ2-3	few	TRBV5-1	CASSLKVAGGPGTDTQYF
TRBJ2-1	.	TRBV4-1	CASSRIDRDSNEQFF
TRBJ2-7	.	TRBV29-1	CSVQESNYEQYF
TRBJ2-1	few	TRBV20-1	CSASAYNEQFF
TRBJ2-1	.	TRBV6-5	CASSPENNEQFF
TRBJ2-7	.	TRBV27	CASSWAGQGGSEQYF
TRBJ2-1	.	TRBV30	CAWRETSGYNEQFF
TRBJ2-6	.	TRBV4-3	CASSQEAAFPTSGANVLTF
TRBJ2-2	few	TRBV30	CAWCRILNTGELFF